This TCR beta chain is from a study of T-cell memory formation after mild COVID-19. The CDR3 covers 18 residues. Per the germline V gene, CDR1 is SGDLS and CDR2 is YYNGEE. The V and J ends lost 2 bases and 6 bases, in that order; junction bases with no gene match: 10. Using its own MiXCR run on the 5' RACE reads, TCRdb lists one record per CDR3 protein. The sample holds under 400,000 distinct CDR3 sequences, around 28% seen once. The sequenced sample consisted of PBMCs or a T cell subset sorted from them (not recorded which). This sequence originates from an adult woman who had mild COVID-19 (a few samples of this study predate the infection). Cell type and time point are not known. V gene TRBV9 combines with J gene TRBJ2-4, with 14 bases fitting TRBD2. The CDR3 nucleotides read TGTGCCAGCAGCGTGGGGAAGGGGGGACTAGCGGGAGTAAACATTCAGTACTTC. This codes for CASSVGKGGLAGVNIQYF.